The clone carrying this T cell receptor (beta chain) was detected many times. The antigen is unknown. This sample stems from a study of T cell repertoires in cytomegalovirus infection. Study-level points and caveats: The study found HLA-C-restricted CMV-specific TCR beta clonotypes dominating the ex vivo response.

Germline V gene data show CDR1 as MDHEN and CDR2 as SYDVKM. Trimming at V came to 6 bases and at J to 1 base, leaving 12 bases not matched to a gene. The CDR3 extends over 17 amino acids. Each CDR3 protein gets one entry after TCRdb re-called the reads with MiXCR. The table includes over 450,000 distinct CDR3 sequences, approximately 10% detected once. The sequence came from a human donor in good health (CMV status not recorded). Some clones in this sample may be carry-over from other donors' samples. The chain recombines TRBV28 with TRBJ2-1, with 7 bases fitting TRBD2. Sequenced sample: PBMCs. CDR3 sequence: CASRDLAVGVSYNEQFF. For the CDR3, the DNA is TGTGCCAGCAGAGACCTAGCGGTCGGCGTGTCCTACAATGAGCAGTTCTTC. Supplemented by reference TRBV28 and TRBJ2-1, the full variable domain reads DVKVTQSSRYLVKRTGEKVFLECVQDMDHENMFWYRQDPGLGLRLIYFSYDVKMKEKGDIPEGYSVSREKKERFSLILESASTNQTSMYLCASRDLAVGVSYNEQFFGPGTRLTVL.